This T cell receptor beta chain was profiled in a study of vaccination effects on CD4 cells after COVID-19 (dated by TCRdb to 2022 to 2024). About the investigation overall: Post-vaccine samples across the study were collected a median of 72 days after the second dose, with a range of 14 to 241. SARS-CoV-2 spike-specific CD4+ TCR repertoires from before and after mRNA vaccination were compared in COVID-19 convalescent patients and in infection-naive vaccine recipients. The full study included 10 COVID-19 convalescent patients and a handful of SARS-CoV-2-naive healthy vaccine recipients. Cultures from other donors in the study were sequenced with the Oncomine TCR Beta short-read assay on an Illumina iSeq 100.

The library was generated by the immunoSEQ multiplex PCR assay. DNA from the cultured, isolated CD4+ T cells was subjected to TCR beta CDR3 sequencing. Turning to the authors' computational methods: The analysis removed non-productive TCR sequences, trimmed reads to the CDR3 region, and retained only CDR3s that were 7 or more amino acids long. The MANAFEST web app was used to identify antigen-specific clonotypes by comparing expansion in peptide wells with expansion in reference cultures. To be called positive, a clone needed expansion at FDR<0.05 compared with the reference and with all other wells, an odds ratio greater than 5, and a frequency greater than 0.1% in two replicate wells. Clonotypes significantly expanded in SARS-CoV-2 spike wells and in at least one common cold coronavirus spike condition were defined as cross-reactive. Levenshtein distance calculated with the stringdist R package was used to assess CDR3 similarity, and unrooted trees were constructed with ape in R 3.6.1. TCRdb provides this immuneACCESS table in a form limited to in-frame rearrangements. Some clones are lacking; in checked studies, under half of them reflect an unresolved V gene, and why the rest are absent is not known. The V and J calls and clone size come from that table; D and trimming were worked out from the DNA. For this sample the table gives fewer than 90,000 clones, of which around 77% were detected only once. The top ten hold more than 1% of the sample.

Comment on this clone: Its antigen remains undetermined. The input lacks base qualities; no much larger clone sits a single base away.

The ViraFEST assay stimulated PBMC with viral peptide pools and then used TCR sequencing to identify antigen-specific CD4+ T cell clonotypes by expansion. After 10 to 11 days of culture, CD4+ T cells were isolated with the EasySep CD4+ T cell isolation kit. Each participant received two doses of an mRNA SARS-CoV-2 vaccine, either BNT162b2 or mRNA-1273. Negative nucleocapsid antibody results before and after vaccination confirmed that the healthy vaccine recipients had no prior SARS-CoV-2 infection. A few million PBMC per well were cultured in IMDM with 5% human AB serum, around 10 IU/ml IL-2 and gentamicin, plus 10 ug/ml peptides. On days 3 and 7, half of the culture medium was replaced with fresh IL-2-containing medium. Unless otherwise noted, each peptide stimulation condition was cultured in triplicate wells. Using Ficoll-Paque Plus gradient centrifugation, PBMC were separated from whole blood and then either used fresh or cryopreserved at -140C. The overlapping peptide pools covered the spike proteins of SARS-CoV-2 and of the common cold coronaviruses HCoV-NL63, HCoV-OC43 and HCoV-229E. The QIAamp micro DNA kit was used to extract genomic DNA from the cultured CD4+ T cells.

Via the germline V gene (reference sequence), CDR1 is MNHEY and CDR2 SMNVEV. Trimming takes 4 bases off V and 9 bases off J; junction bases not matched to a gene: 5. The CDR3 holds 13 amino acids from the cysteine to the phenylalanine. CDR3 DNA is the only sequence kept; it has 39 bases, read in frame from the first base. General study outcomes and caveats: Among healthy vaccine recipients, nearly all vaccine-induced clones were SARS-CoV-2 mono-reactive, and only 1 of 255 was cross-reactive with common cold coronaviruses. Marked clonal contraction was observed in both infection-induced and vaccine-induced clones at late post-vaccination timepoints, consistent with waning T cell responses. The study was limited by a small number of convalescent patients, and early post-infection timepoints were lacking.

The sequence is built from TRBV27 and TRBJ2-4, and 8 junction bases match TRBD1. The TCR was taken from a human donor who received a COVID-19 vaccine. The sample in question was CD4+ T cells from PBMCs cultured with HCoV-OC43 spike peptides, obtained after COVID-19 vaccination. This sample's cell subset or site label indicates: HCoV-OC43 spike overlapping peptide pool stimulation. Here the CDR3 is given as CASSSRQGRIQYF. The DNA sequence is given as TGTGCCAGCAGTTCCCGACAGGGGCGCATTCAGTACTTC.